The entry below describes one TCR beta chain. Its antigen is still unknown. With a J-beta primer mix and a sample-barcoded 5' primer, a second PCR ran roughly 6 to 11 cycles. TCRdb fed the 5' RACE reads into MiXCR, producing one record per CDR3 protein. The sample consists of approximately 900,000 distinct CDR3 sequences, about 48% of them appearing once. This CDR3 is 13 amino acids long. Germline loops: CDR1 SGHTA, CDR2 FQGNSA. These data come from a study of blood T cells in healthy people across ages. General study findings and limits: Roughly linear declines in TCR beta diversity per million T cells occurred with age.

Sequencing input: blood. V gene TRBV7-2 combines with J gene TRBJ2-5; D gene ambiguous. The J call may be in error: the DNA end matches TRBJ2-7 better. The source of this sequence is a man younger than 45 in good health. The CDR3 sequence is CASSVELAGEQYF. The CDR3, as DNA: TGTGCCAGCAGTGTAGAATTGGCCGGCGAGCAGTACTTC.